The clone carrying this TCR beta chain came up a few times. As yet, its antigen is unknown. The sample is drawn from a study of T-cell memory formation after mild COVID-19. 5'RACE primed at constant segments yielded TCR alpha and TCR beta cDNA libraries bearing sample barcodes and UMIs. TCRdb independently ran MiXCR on the 5' RACE reads; one entry per CDR3 protein. The repertoire has approximately 89,000 distinct CDR3 sequences, more than 20% of them found once; the top ten carry roughly two fifths. Germline trimming cut 4 bases from V and 4 bases from J; bases unmatched to any gene: 8. The CDR3 loop spans 15 amino acids. The germline V gene encodes CDR1 LGHNT and CDR2 FRNRAP. Overall study findings and caveats: For second-wave clones that peaked at day 37, SARS-CoV-2 specificity went unverified. Largely, contracting CD4+ clones fell within CM and EM, and contracting CD8+ clones within EMRA.

The receptor was isolated from a man in his late teens or twenties who had mild COVID-19 (a few samples of this study predate the infection). Cell type and time point are not known. The J gene is TRBJ2-3, the V gene TRBV12-5; TRBD2 aligns across 7 bases. Specimen: PBMCs or a T cell subset sorted from them (not recorded which). The CDR3 DNA is TGTGCTAGTGGTTCTGACTCGGGACTACCAGATACGCAGTATTTT. Its protein is CASGSDSGLPDTQYF.